The next 21 T cell receptor beta chains were all read from a single sample in a study of cytomegalovirus exposure and HLA in healthy donors. PCR used 60 Vbeta primers and 13 Jbeta primers. Method: immunoSEQ multiplex PCR; TCRdb's copy keeps in-frame clones and lacks some. The sample has 74,000 or so clones, and its top ten clones hold approximately 1.5%. Sequencing used PBMCs. These receptors all come from a woman aged 60-70 years in good health and CMV-seronegative.

V gene TRBV6-5 combines with J gene TRBJ1-6; D perhaps matches TRBD1 (6 bases). The CDR3 sequence is 14 residues long. Trimming stripped 7 bases from V and 7 bases from J, with 14 bases between. Germline assignment: CDR1 MNHEY and CDR2 SVGAGI. CDR3 loop: CASTLQGVNSPLHF. The CDR3 DNA is TGTGCCAGCACCCTACAGGGTGTAAATTCACCCCTCCACTTT.

The chain recombines TRBV4-2 with TRBJ2-7, with D unclear. V was trimmed by 2 bases and J by 7 bases, leaving 30 bases between them. Germline-derived CDR1 and CDR2 are LGHNA and YNFKEQ. The CDR3 consists of 19 residues. CDR3 DNA: TGTGCCAGCAGCCAAATGGTTTCCAGATCTCTTGTCGAGGAGTGGGAGCAGTACTTC. This codes for CASSQMVSRSLVEEWEQYF.

V usage is TRBV6-5 and J usage is TRBJ2-3; 8 bases align to TRBD1. Germline CDR1 and CDR2: MNHEY and SVGAGI. The CDR3 spans 15 residues. J lost 1 base, V lost 6 bases, and 6 bases had no gene match. The CDR3 loop reads CASRNQGARTDTQYF. The DNA for the CDR3 is TGTGCCAGCAGGAATCAGGGGGCTCGCACAGATACGCAGTATTTT.

The gene calls are TRBV5-1 and TRBJ2-1, with 7 nucleotides matching TRBD2. The CDR3 sequence is 15 residues long. CDR1 SGHRS and CDR2 YFSETQ come from the germline V gene. V lost 4 bases to trimming and J lost 7 bases; unmatched junction nucleotides: 11. The CDR3, as DNA: TGCGCCAGCAGCATTAGCGGGTATATGTGGAATGAGCAGTTCTTC. It translates to CASSISGYMWNEQFF.

The chain combines TRBV4-1 with TRBJ2-2; TRBD2 aligns across 15 bases. The ends lost 3 bases at V and 6 bases at J; junction bases unmatched: 8. This CDR3 region has 18 residues. Germline lookup yields CDR1 MGHRA and CDR2 YSYEKL. Written as DNA, the CDR3 is TGCGCCAGCAGCCACTGGACTAGCGGGAGGGCCGGAGCCGGGGAGCTGTTTTTT. It translates to CASSHWTSGRAGAGELFF.

The chain employs TRBV7-3 and TRBJ2-5; possibly TRBD2 for D (7 bases). V gave up 5 bases and J gave up 5 bases, with 15 bases separating them. Germline CDR1 SGHTA, CDR2 FQGTGA. The CDR3 has 14 residues. CDR3 nucleotide sequence: TGTGCCAGCAGCCGAGGGGGGGCCGCGGAGACCCAGTACTTC. Translation: CASSRGGAAETQYF.

Regarding this clone: The sample has other DNA sequences that encode this CDR3 too. V is TRBV27 and J is TRBJ2-3; TRBD2 matches at 11 bases. CDR1 and CDR2 from the germline V gene are MNHEY and SMNVEV (reference sequence). V shed 6 bases and J 3 bases; nucleotides not matched to a gene: 2. The CDR3 extends over 14 amino acids. In DNA form, the CDR3 reads TGTGCCAGCAGAGTAGCGGGAGGGACAGATACGCAGTATTTT. Protein: CASRVAGGTDTQYF.

J is TRBJ1-1 and V is TRBV6-6, with 7 bases that match TRBD1. Germline CDR1 reads MNHNY; CDR2 reads SVGAGI (reference sequence). V lost 5 bases to trimming and J lost 9 bases; unmatched junction nucleotides: 6. The CDR3 has 12 residues. DNA for the CDR3: TGTGCCAGCAGTAACGACAGGGATCAAGCTTTCTTT. This translates into CASSNDRDQAFF.

Note on this clone: The sample contains more than one DNA sequence encoding this CDR3. J is TRBJ1-4 and V is TRBV28; maybe TRBD1 (6 bases). Trimming took off 5 bases at V and 7 bases at J, with 14 bases between the two ends. Per germline, CDR1 MDHEN and CDR2 SYDVKM. This CDR3 contains 14 residues. This chain's CDR3 is CASSLGGGGEKLFF. In DNA, the CDR3 is TGTGCCAGCAGTCTAGGGGGTGGCGGTGAAAAACTGTTTTTT.

The V gene is TRBV18, the J gene TRBJ1-5; D unclear. The germline V gene has CDR1 KGHSH and CDR2 LQKENI. V was trimmed by 3 bases and J by 5 bases, leaving 8 bases between them. This CDR3 contains 13 residues. The CDR3 DNA reads TGTGCCAGCTCACCGGAGGCAGATCAGCCCCAGCATTTT. It translates to CASSPEADQPQHF.

The chain recombines TRBV7-9 with TRBJ2-2; 9 nucleotides align to TRBD1. The ends lost 10 bases at V and 2 bases at J; junction bases unmatched: 17. This CDR3 has 18 residues. Per germline, CDR1 SEHNR and CDR2 FQNEAQ (reference sequence). The chain's CDR3 is CANRDRVTFGLNTGELFF. CDR3 DNA sequence: TGTGCCAACCGGGACAGGGTTACGTTTGGCCTAAACACCGGGGAGCTGTTTTTT.

The V call is TRBV10-3, the J call TRBJ2-5; D gene uncertain. This CDR3 has 12 amino acids. V gave up 0 bases and J gave up 7 bases, with 6 bases separating them. Per the germline V gene, CDR1 is ENHRY and CDR2 is SYGVKD. The CDR3 nucleotides read TGTGCCATCAGTGAGTCGAGAGGGACCCAGTACTTC. Amino acids: CAISESRGTQYF.

The chain employs TRBV2 and TRBJ1-3; no definite D call. The CDR3 spans 13 residues. In germline, CDR1 is SNHLY, CDR2 FYNNEI. Between the trimmed V and J ends, which lost 7 bases and 0 bases, there was a span of 7 bases. The CDR3 DNA reads TGTGCCAGCAACCGGGACTCTGGAAACACCATATATTTT. Its translation: CASNRDSGNTIYF.

The chain is built from TRBV29-1 and TRBJ2-2, with D possibly matching TRBD1 (6 bases). CDR1 and CDR2 (germline): SQVTM, ANQGSEA. V shed 4 bases and J shed 4 bases, with 10 bases lying between them. CDR3 length equals 13 residues. In nucleotides, the CDR3 is TGCAGCGTTGCAGCAGGGGCCACCGGGGAGCTGTTTTTT. This codes for CSVAAGATGELFF.

The chain is built from TRBV19 and TRBJ1-5; D is undetermined. CDR1 is LNHDA, CDR2 SQIVND, per germline (reference sequence). V gave up 2 bases and J gave up 5 bases, with 10 bases separating them. The CDR3 is 14 residues long. CDR3 nucleotides: TGTGCCAGTAGTATAAGTACAGCCTATCAGCCCCAGCATTTT. This encodes CASSISTAYQPQHF.

The chain employs TRBV29-1 and TRBJ1-2, with TRBD1 matching over 10 bases. The CDR3 covers 13 residues. The V and J ends lost 5 bases and 6 bases, in that order; junction bases with no gene match: 6. CDR1 and CDR2 (germline): SQVTM, ANQGSEA. DNA of the CDR3: TGCAGCGTTACGGCCGGGACAGGGGATGGCTACACCTTC. This translates into CSVTAGTGDGYTF.

The CDR3 loop reads CASSLAQGVTYEQYF. The CDR3 DNA sequence: TGTGCCAGCAGCTTGGCCCAGGGGGTGACCTACGAGCAGTACTTC. J is TRBJ2-7 and V is TRBV5-6, with TRBD1 identical over 7 bases. Per the germline V gene, CDR1 is SGHDT and CDR2 is YYEEEE. The CDR3 runs to 15 residues. The ends lost 0 bases at V and 2 bases at J; junction bases unmatched: 5.

The chain links TRBV19 to TRBJ2-5; TRBD1 matches at 7 bases. Germline V CDR1 and CDR2: LNHDA, SQIVND (reference sequence). CDR3 length equals 14 residues. V dropped 4 bases and J dropped 7; count of bases not matched to a gene: 9. The CDR3 DNA reads as TGTGCCAGTAGTAACAGGGGAACGGATGGGACCCAGTACTTC. As protein: CASSNRGTDGTQYF.

The gene calls are TRBV28 and TRBJ2-7, with 8 bases aligning to TRBD2. The CDR3 is made up of 15 amino acids. Germline CDR1 MDHEN, CDR2 SYDVKM. The trim removed 7 bases at V and 4 bases at J, leaving 12 bases unmatched. The CDR3 is CASIQAGAPSYEQYF. For the CDR3, the DNA is TGTGCCAGCATCCAAGCGGGAGCTCCTTCGTACGAGCAGTACTTC.

The chain carries TRBV5-6 and TRBJ2-3; 7 nucleotides line up with TRBD1. The CDR3 consists of 14 residues. With 6 bases clipped from V and 2 bases from J, the junction kept 6 bases outside the gene matches. Germline values: CDR1 SGHDT, CDR2 YYEEEE. The CDR3, as DNA: TGTGCCAGCATCCTGACAGGGAACACAGATACGCAGTATTTT. Translated: CASILTGNTDTQYF. Together with reference TRBV5-6 and TRBJ2-3, the CDR3 gives the full variable domain: DAGVTQSPTHLIKTRGQQVTLRCSPKSGHDTVSWYQQALGQGPQFIFQYYEEEERQRGNFPDRFSGHQFPNYSSELNVNALLLGDSALYLCASILTGNTDTQYFGPGTRLTVL.

The rearrangement joins TRBV5-1 to TRBJ2-2; 11 bases are a match to TRBD1. V lost 4 bases to trimming and J lost 6 bases; unmatched junction nucleotides: 2. The CDR3 is 14 residues long. Germline V gene sequence: CDR1 SGHRS, CDR2 YFSETQ. The CDR3 DNA reads TGCGCCAGCAGCAGGGGACAGGGGGCCGGGGAGCTGTTTTTT. It specifies CASSRGQGAGELFF. Full variable domain (missing parts from reference TRBV5-1 and TRBJ2-2): KAGVTQTPRYLIKTRGQQVTLSCSPISGHRSVSWYQQTPGQGLQFLFEYFSETQRNKGNFPGRFSGRQFSNSRSEMNVSTLELGDSALYLCASSRGQGAGELFFGEGSRLTVL.